The clone carrying this TCR beta chain was recorded a few times. What it binds is not known. The data stem from a study of regulatory T cells in long-lasting Graves disease. General study results and limits: Favored usage of TRBV28, TRBJ1-2 and TRBJ2-5 was recorded in persistent disease.

The time point here: newly diagnosed GD, antithyroid drugs for less than 3 months. From PBMCs, RNA was extracted and then used to make the TCR library. V lost 5 bases, J lost 10 bases, and 11 bases lay in between. CDR3 size: 12 residues. In germline, CDR1 is SEHNR, CDR2 FQNEAQ (reference sequence). Through Arm-PCR of CDR3 regions and iRepertoire HTBI primers, TCR beta libraries were built. TCRdb re-analysed the multiplex PCR reads in MiXCR, keeping a single row per CDR3 protein. The repertoire consists of around 320,000 distinct CDR3 sequences, with roughly a sixth occurring once and the leading ten covering just under 30%. A further study also used this sample, focusing on T cells in Graves' hyperthyroidism and ophthalmopathy. That study reports: During a first-round RT-PCR of the TCR CDR3, the HTBI primer set was used.

This sequence originates from a middle-aged man with Graves disease. The chain combines TRBV7-9 with TRBJ2-2; D unclear. This specimen consisted of peripheral blood mononuclear cells (PBMCs), obtained at new diagnosis, from a patient treated with antithyroid drugs. The CDR3, as DNA: TGTGCCAGCAGCCAAGAAAACTTGGAGCTGTTTTTT. It translates to CASSQENLELFF.